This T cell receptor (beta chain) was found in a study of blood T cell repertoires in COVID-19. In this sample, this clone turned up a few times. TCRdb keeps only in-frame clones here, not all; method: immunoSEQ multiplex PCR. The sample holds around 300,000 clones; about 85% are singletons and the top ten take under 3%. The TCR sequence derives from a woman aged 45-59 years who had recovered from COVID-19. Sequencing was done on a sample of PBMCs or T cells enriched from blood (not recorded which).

The CDR3 DNA sequence: TGTGCCTGGGGACAGGGTGGCGGAAACACCATATATTTT. Amino acids: CAWGQGGGNTIYF. The V and J genes are TRBV30 and TRBJ1-3, with 8 nucleotides matching TRBD1. The V segment lost 5 bases and the J segment 4 bases; nucleotides outside the gene matches: 4. This CDR3 region has 13 residues. Germline V gene data show CDR1 as GTSNPN and CDR2 as SVGIG (reference sequence).